This T cell receptor beta chain was recovered during a study of identical twins. A remark on this clonotype: Being one base from a much bigger clone, this may be a read error. It is likely a read error, because the conserved phenylalanine at the end of the CDR3 is missing.

V shed 3 bases, J shed 6 bases, and the junction held 4 bases outside the gene matches. The CDR3 totals 14 residues. Template switching supplied a universal primer site; unique molecular identifiers were carried on the cDNA. TCRdb processed the 5' RACE reads anew with MiXCR; each CDR3 protein has one entry. The sample has around 480,000 distinct CDR3 sequences; approximately 15% are singletons. The sample was also linked to a second study, of yellow fever vaccine responses in identical twins.

This clonotype originated in a woman under 30 in good health. The V call is TRBV12-3 or TRBV12-4, the J call TRBJ2-1; 8 positions agree with TRBD1. What was sequenced was CD4+ T cells sorted from blood. CDR3 amino acids: CASSLDRAANEQFS. The CDR3 DNA sequence: TGTGCCAGCAGTTTGGACAGGGCGGCCAATGAGCAGTTCTCC.